This is a list of T cell receptor beta chains from one sample in a study of breast tumors, draining lymph nodes, adjacent tissues. TCRdb processed the multiplex PCR reads anew with MiXCR; each CDR3 protein has one entry. The sample lists about 200,000 distinct CDR3 sequences, less than 35% occurring once. Sequenced: axillary lymph node tissue. These receptors all stem from a female donor with breast cancer. Some clones in this sample may be carry-over from other donors' samples. CDR3s include the opening cysteine and the closing phenylalanine or tryptophan. A D gene is named only where the DNA matches it firmly. Rows may omit the clone size; those that give it use once, few, many or a size class.

d_gene: TRBD2; v_gene: TRBV9; j_gene: TRBJ2-2; abundance: NA; CDR3aa: CASSVGSGGGSTGELFF; CDR3nt: TGTGCCAGCAGCGTAGGGTCGGGCGGGGGGAGCACCGGGGAGCTGTTTTTT
d_gene: NA; v_gene: TRBV2; j_gene: TRBJ1-4; abundance: NA; CDR3aa: CASKGGQGIGEKLFF; CDR3nt: TGTGCCAGCAAGGGGGGGCAGGGGATCGGTGAAAAACTGTTTTTT
d_gene: TRBD1; v_gene: TRBV30; j_gene: TRBJ2-7; abundance: many; CDR3aa: CGAVGGASYEQYF; CDR3nt: TGTGGGGCCGTAGGGGGCGCCTCCTACGAGCAGTACTTC
d_gene: TRBD1; v_gene: TRBV10-3; j_gene: TRBJ1-2; abundance: NA; CDR3aa: CATAGAGTGDGYTF; CDR3nt: TGTGCCACCGCGGGCGCAGGGACAGGGGATGGCTACACCTTC
d_gene: TRBD2; v_gene: TRBV6-2/TRBV6-3; j_gene: TRBJ2-1; abundance: few; CDR3aa: CASSAIAGGLNEQFF; CDR3nt: TGTGCCAGCAGTGCAATAGCGGGGGGGCTGAATGAGCAGTTCTTC
d_gene: NA; v_gene: TRBV2; j_gene: TRBJ2-7; abundance: many; CDR3aa: CASSSQLASEQYF; CDR3nt: TGTGCCAGCAGTTCTCAGTTGGCCTCCGAGCAGTACTTC
d_gene: NA; v_gene: TRBV5-6; j_gene: TRBJ2-1; abundance: once; CDR3aa: CASSLVEAHNEQFF; CDR3nt: TGTGCCAGCAGCTTGGTCGAGGCCCACAATGAGCAGTTCTTC
d_gene: NA; v_gene: TRBV15; j_gene: TRBJ1-6; abundance: many; CDR3aa: CATSRGGGYSPLHF; CDR3nt: TGTGCCACCAGCAGAGGGGGCGGGTATTCACCCCTCCACTTT
d_gene: TRBD1; v_gene: TRBV10-3; j_gene: TRBJ2-7; abundance: NA; CDR3aa: CATGQGEAYEQYF; CDR3nt: TGTGCCACTGGACAGGGGGAAGCCTACGAGCAGTACTTC
d_gene: NA; v_gene: TRBV19; j_gene: TRBJ2-3; abundance: few; CDR3aa: CASSIAGSLTDTQYF; CDR3nt: TGTGCCAGTAGTATAGCGGGGAGCCTCACAGATACGCAGTATTTT
d_gene: NA; v_gene: TRBV20-1; j_gene: TRBJ2-1; abundance: many; CDR3aa: CSARGRGPHEQFF; CDR3nt: TGCAGTGCTAGGGGGAGAGGGCCTCATGAGCAGTTCTTC
d_gene: NA; v_gene: TRBV6-5; j_gene: TRBJ2-2; abundance: many; CDR3aa: CASTGFGSGANTGELFF; CDR3nt: TGTGCCAGCACCGGGTTCGGTAGCGGAGCGAACACCGGGGAGCTGTTTTTT
d_gene: NA; v_gene: TRBV30; j_gene: TRBJ1-5; abundance: NA; CDR3aa: CAWSVGGSQPQHF; CDR3nt: TGTGCCTGGAGTGTGGGGGGGTCCCAGCCCCAGCATTTT
d_gene: TRBD2; v_gene: TRBV7-9; j_gene: TRBJ2-3; abundance: many; CDR3aa: CASSFSLAGDGDTQYF; CDR3nt: TGTGCCAGCAGCTTTTCACTAGCGGGAGATGGGGATACGCAGTATTTT